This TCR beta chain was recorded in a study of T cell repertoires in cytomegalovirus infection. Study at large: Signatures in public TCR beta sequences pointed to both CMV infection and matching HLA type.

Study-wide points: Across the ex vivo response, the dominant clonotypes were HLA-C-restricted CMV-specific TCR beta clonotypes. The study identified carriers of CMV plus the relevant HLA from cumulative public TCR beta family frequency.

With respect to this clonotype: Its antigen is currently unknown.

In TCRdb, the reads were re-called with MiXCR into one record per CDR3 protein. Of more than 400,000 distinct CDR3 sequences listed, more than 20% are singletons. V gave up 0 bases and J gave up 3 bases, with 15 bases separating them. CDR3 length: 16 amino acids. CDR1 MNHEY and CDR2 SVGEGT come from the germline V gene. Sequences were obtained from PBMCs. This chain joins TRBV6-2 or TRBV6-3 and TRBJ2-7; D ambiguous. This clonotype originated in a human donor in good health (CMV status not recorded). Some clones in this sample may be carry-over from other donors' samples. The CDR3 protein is CASSYSRPTLGYEQYF. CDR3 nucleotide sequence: TGTGCCAGCAGTTACTCAAGACCGACCCTTGGCTACGAGCAGTACTTC.